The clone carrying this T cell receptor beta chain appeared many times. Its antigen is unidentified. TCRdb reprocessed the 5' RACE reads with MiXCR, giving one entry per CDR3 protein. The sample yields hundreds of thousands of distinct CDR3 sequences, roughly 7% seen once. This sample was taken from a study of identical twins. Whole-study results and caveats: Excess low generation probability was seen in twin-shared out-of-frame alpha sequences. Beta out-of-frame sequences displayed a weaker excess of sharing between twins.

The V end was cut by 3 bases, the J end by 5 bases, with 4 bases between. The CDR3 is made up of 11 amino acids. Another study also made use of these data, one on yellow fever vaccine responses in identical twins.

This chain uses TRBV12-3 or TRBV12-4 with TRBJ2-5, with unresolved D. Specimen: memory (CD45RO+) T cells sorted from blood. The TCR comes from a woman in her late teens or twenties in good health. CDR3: CASSFYETQYF. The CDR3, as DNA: TGTGCCAGCAGTTTTTATGAGACCCAGTACTTC.